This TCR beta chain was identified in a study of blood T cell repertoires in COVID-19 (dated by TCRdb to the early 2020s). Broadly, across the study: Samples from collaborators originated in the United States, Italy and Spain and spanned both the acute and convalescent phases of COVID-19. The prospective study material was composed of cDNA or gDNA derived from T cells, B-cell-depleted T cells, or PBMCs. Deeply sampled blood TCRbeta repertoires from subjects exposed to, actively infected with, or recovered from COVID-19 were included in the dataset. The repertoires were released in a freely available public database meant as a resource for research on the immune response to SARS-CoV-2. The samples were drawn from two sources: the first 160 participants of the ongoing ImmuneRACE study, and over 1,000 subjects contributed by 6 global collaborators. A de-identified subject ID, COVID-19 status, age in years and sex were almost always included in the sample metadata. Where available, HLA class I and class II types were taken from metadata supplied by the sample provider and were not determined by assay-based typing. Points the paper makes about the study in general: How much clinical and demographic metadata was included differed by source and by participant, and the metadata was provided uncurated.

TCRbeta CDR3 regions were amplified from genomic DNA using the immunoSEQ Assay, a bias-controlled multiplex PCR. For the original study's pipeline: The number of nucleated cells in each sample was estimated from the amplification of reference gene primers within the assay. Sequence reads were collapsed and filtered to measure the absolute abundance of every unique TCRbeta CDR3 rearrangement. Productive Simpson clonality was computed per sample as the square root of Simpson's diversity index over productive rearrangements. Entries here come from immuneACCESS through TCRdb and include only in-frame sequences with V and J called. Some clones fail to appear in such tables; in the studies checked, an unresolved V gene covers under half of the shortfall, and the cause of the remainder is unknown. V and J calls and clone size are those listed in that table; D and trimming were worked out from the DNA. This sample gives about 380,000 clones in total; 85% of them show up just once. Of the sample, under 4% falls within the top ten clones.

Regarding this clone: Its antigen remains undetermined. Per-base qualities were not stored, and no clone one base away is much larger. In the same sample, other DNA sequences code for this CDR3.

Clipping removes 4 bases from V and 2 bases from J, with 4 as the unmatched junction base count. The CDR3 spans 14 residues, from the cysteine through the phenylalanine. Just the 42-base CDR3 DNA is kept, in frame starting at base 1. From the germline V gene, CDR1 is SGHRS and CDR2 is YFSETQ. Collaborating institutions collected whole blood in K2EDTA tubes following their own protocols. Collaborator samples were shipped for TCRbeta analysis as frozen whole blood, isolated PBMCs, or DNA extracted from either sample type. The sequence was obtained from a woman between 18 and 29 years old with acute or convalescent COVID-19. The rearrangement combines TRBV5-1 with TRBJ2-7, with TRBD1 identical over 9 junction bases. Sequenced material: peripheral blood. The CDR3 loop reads CASSPGTGTYEQYF. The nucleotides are TGCGCCAGCAGCCCAGGGACAGGGACCTACGAGCAGTACTTC.